The rows below give T cell receptor beta chains drawn from one sample of a study of prognosis after radiotherapy for stage I lung cancer. One entry per CDR3 protein results from TCRdb running MiXCR on the multiplex PCR reads. The profile shows under 35,000 distinct CDR3 sequences, approximately 46% of them singletons. The sequences come from PBMCs, collected before or after stereotactic body radiation therapy (not recorded which). All receptors come from a donor aged 50 or older with non-small cell lung cancer. The CDR3 runs from the conserved cysteine through the conserved F or W. Each record gives: clone size, J gene, D gene, V gene, CDR3 protein, CDR3 DNA. The D gene is left open where the match is weak. Size values are once, few and many counts, or a class for expanded clones, and some rows have none.

many,TRBJ1-2,.,TRBV13,CASSLGEGGYTF,TGTGCCAGCAGCTTGGGAGAGGGGGGCTACACCTTC
many,TRBJ1-6,.,TRBV6-1,CASSPGTHNSPLHF,TGTGCCAGCAGCCCCGGGACACATAATTCACCCCTCCACTTT
medium-sized,TRBJ2-2,.,TRBV5-1,CASSLGGAGELFF,TGCGCCAGCAGCTTGGGGGGGGCCGGGGAGCTGTTTTTT
many,TRBJ2-1,TRBD2,TRBV3-1,CASSQDGGGRDEQFF,TGTGCCAGCAGCCAAGACGGGGGGGGGCGTGATGAGCAGTTCTTC
.,TRBJ2-2,.,TRBV6-2/TRBV6-3,CASIPYLNTGELFF,TGTGCCAGCATACCTTACTTGAACACCGGGGAGCTGTTTTTT
many,TRBJ2-1,TRBD2,TRBV28,CASSSSGWVAGSNEQFF,TGTGCCAGCAGTTCCTCAGGGTGGGTAGCGGGATCCAATGAGCAGTTCTTC
many,TRBJ1-5,.,TRBV5-6,CASSAVGRSNQPQHF,TGTGCCAGCAGCGCGGTGGGCAGAAGCAATCAGCCCCAGCATTTT
medium-sized,TRBJ2-7,.,TRBV6-2/TRBV6-3,CASSEYEQYF,TGTGCCAGCAGTGAATACGAGCAGTACTTC
few,TRBJ1-2,.,TRBV5-4,CASSLPGPGSGDSGYTF,TGTGCCAGCAGCTTGCCCGGGCCAGGGTCGGGGGATTCAGGCTACACCTTC
many,TRBJ2-7,.,TRBV19,CASSITGNPYEQYF,TGTGCCAGTAGTATCACGGGAAACCCCTACGAGCAGTACTTC
many,TRBJ1-1,.,TRBV28,CASSLYSGLTEAFF,TGTGCCAGCAGTTTATATTCAGGGCTGACTGAAGCTTTCTTT
medium-sized,TRBJ1-6,.,TRBV6-2/TRBV6-3,CASSSGTHNSPLHF,TGTGCCAGCAGTTCCGGGACCCATAATTCACCCCTCCACTTT
many,TRBJ2-1,TRBD2,TRBV29-1,CSVTGLAGGSYNEQFF,TGCAGCGTTACTGGACTAGCGGGGGGGTCCTACAATGAGCAGTTCTTC
medium-sized,TRBJ2-2,.,TRBV6-1,CASSPSQNTGELFF,TGTGCCAGCAGTCCCTCACAGAACACCGGGGAGCTGTTTTTT